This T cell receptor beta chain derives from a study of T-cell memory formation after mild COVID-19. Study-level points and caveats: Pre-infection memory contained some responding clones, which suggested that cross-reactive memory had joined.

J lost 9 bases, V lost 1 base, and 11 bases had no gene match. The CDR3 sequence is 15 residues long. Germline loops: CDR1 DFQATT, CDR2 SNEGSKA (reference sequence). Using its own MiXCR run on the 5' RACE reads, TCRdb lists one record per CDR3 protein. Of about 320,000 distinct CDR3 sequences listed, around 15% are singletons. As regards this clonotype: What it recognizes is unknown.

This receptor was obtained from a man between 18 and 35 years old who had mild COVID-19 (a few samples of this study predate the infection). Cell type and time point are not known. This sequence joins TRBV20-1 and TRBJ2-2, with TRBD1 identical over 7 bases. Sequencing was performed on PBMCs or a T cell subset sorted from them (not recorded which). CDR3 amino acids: CSARVDRELWRELFF. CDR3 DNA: TGCAGTGCTAGAGTCGACAGGGAATTGTGGCGGGAGCTGTTTTTT.